One T cell receptor beta chain is described in this entry. The data were taken from a study of blood T cell repertoires in COVID-19. About the research overall: Researchers got acute and convalescent COVID-19 samples from the United States, Italy and Spain.

Per the study methods: Amplification with reference gene primers provided the estimates of nucleated cell counts. Sequencing was performed with immunoSEQ multiplex PCR; in TCRdb, only in-frame clones are kept and a portion is missing. That table is the source of V, J and clone size, and D and trimming were worked out from the DNA. The sample carries some 52,000 clones, 80% to 90% recorded once. V lost 0 bases to trimming and J lost 0 bases, with 6 bases between them. Germline CDR1 reads SGHVS; CDR2 reads FQNEAQ. The CDR3 contains 14 residues. Sequences were obtained from peripheral blood. This clonotype was sampled from a middle-aged man with acute or convalescent COVID-19. This chain joins TRBV7-8 and TRBJ2-7; no firm D call. CDR3 amino acids: CASSLAASSYEQYF. CDR3 sequence (DNA): TGTGCCAGCAGCTTAGCGGCTAGCTCCTACGAGCAGTACTTC.